This entry lists 14 T cell receptor beta chains sequenced from one sample in a study of shared clonotypes between healthy human individuals. Assay: immunoSEQ multiplex PCR; the TCRdb copy retains only in-frame clones and omits some. Counted here are roughly 2 million clones, about 94% occurring once; the ten biggest clones make up approximately 0.13%. Sequenced: naive CD4+ T cells sorted from blood. Subset specified: CD45RA+ positively selected. The receptors here all came from a man aged 18 to 29 in good health.

The V gene is TRBV20-1, the J gene TRBJ2-7; the D is unclear. This CDR3 is 10 amino acids long. The ends were cut back, 4 bases at V and 5 bases at J, with 6 bases in the middle. Germline V gene lookup returns CDR1 DFQATT and CDR2 SNEGSKA (reference sequence). The CDR3 DNA follows: TGCAGTGCTACGTCTAACGAGCAGTACTTC. Translation: CSATSNEQYF.

The chain joins TRBV10-3 to TRBJ2-1; 7 bases map to TRBD2. From germline, CDR1 is ENHRY and CDR2 SYGVKD. The trim removed 7 bases at V and 7 bases at J, leaving 7 bases unmatched. This CDR3 comprises 13 residues. CDR3 nucleotides: TGTGCCATCACCCCGGGACTAACAAATGAGCAGTTCTTC. Translating gives CAITPGLTNEQFF.

This sequence joins TRBV15 and TRBJ2-1; TRBD1 might be the D (7 bases). Germline-derived CDR1 and CDR2 are LNHNV and YYDKDF (reference sequence). V was shortened by 0 bases and J by 10 bases, with 25 bases between the two germline ends. The CDR3 has 18 residues. This CDR3 is CATSRDRRGTVRVSEQFF. In DNA, the CDR3 is TGTGCCACCAGCAGAGATCGGCGCGGGACAGTGCGCGTCAGCGAGCAGTTCTTC.

The V gene is TRBV5-4, the J gene TRBJ2-7; D perhaps matches TRBD2 (6 bases). V was shortened by 0 bases and J by 0 bases, with 10 bases between the two germline ends. Germline-derived CDR1 and CDR2 are SGHNT and YYREEE (reference sequence). The CDR3 consists of 15 residues. The CDR3 region has the DNA TGTGCCAGCAGCTTGGAGGCGGGGAGCTCCTACGAGCAGTACTTC. Amino acid sequence: CASSLEAGSSYEQYF.

The J gene is TRBJ1-4, the V gene TRBV4-1; D call uncertain. The germline V gene has CDR1 MGHRA and CDR2 YSYEKL. V lost 1 base to trimming and J lost 0 bases, with 12 bases between them. The CDR3 sequence is 17 residues long. The CDR3: CASSQGVGIATNEKLFF. In nucleotides, the CDR3 is TGCGCCAGCAGCCAAGGCGTTGGAATTGCAACTAATGAAAAACTGTTTTTT.

The rearrangement uses TRBV23-1 and TRBJ1-4, with unresolved D. TRBV23-1 is identified as an open reading frame with a role that is uncertain. The CDR3 loop spans 12 amino acids. The V gene lost 6 bases and the J gene lost 0 bases, with 2 bases spanning the gap. The CDR3, as DNA: TGCGCCAGCAGGGCAACTAATGAAAAACTGTTTTTT. Translating it yields CASRATNEKLFF.

The CDR3 region has the DNA TGCGCCAGCAGCTTGGCCGGGACCGTGGAGGCCGGCGGCTACACCTTC. Protein: CASSLAGTVEAGGYTF. The genes are TRBV5-1 and TRBJ1-2; perhaps TRBD1 as D (5 bases). Trimming cost V 0 bases and J 8 bases, with 20 bases left between them. The CDR3 loop spans 16 amino acids. Germline loops: CDR1 SGHRS, CDR2 YFSETQ.

On this clone itself: In the same sample, other DNA sequences code for this CDR3. This sequence joins TRBV18 and TRBJ1-1; TRBD1 agrees at 7 bases. Looked up from germline, CDR1 is KGHSH and CDR2 is LQKENI. This CDR3 spans 14 amino acids. With 3 bases clipped from V and 1 base from J, the junction kept 2 bases outside the gene matches. CDR3 sequence reads: CASSPGQPNTEAFF. In nucleotides, the CDR3 is TGTGCCAGCTCACCGGGACAGCCGAACACTGAAGCTTTCTTT.

The chain carries TRBV2 and TRBJ2-7; 7 bases map to TRBD2. Germline CDR1 reads SNHLY; CDR2 reads FYNNEI. The junction had 6 bases not matched to a gene; V was cut back by 4 bases and J by 0 bases. The CDR3 consists of 15 residues. CDR3 DNA sequence: TGTGCCAGCAGTGCGGCAGCGGGAAGCTCCTACGAGCAGTACTTC. Translation gives CASSAAAGSSYEQYF. The full variable domain, completed using reference TRBV2 and TRBJ2-7, is EPEVTQTPSHQVTQMGQEVILRCVPISNHLYFYWYRQILGQKVEFLVSFYNNEISEKSEIFDDQFSVERPDGSNFTLKIRSTKLEDSAMYFCASSAAAGSSYEQYFGPGTRLTVT.

The chain recombines TRBV7-3 with TRBJ1-1, with D possibly TRBD1 on 6 matching bases. The CDR3 sequence is 14 residues long. V gave up 5 bases and J gave up 8 bases, with 18 bases separating them. Germline V gives CDR1 SGHTA, CDR2 FQGTGA. The DNA for the CDR3 is TGTGCCAGCAGCCCCCACCGGGGGGGGCAAGAAGCTTTCTTT. As protein: CASSPHRGGQEAFF.

The chain carries TRBV25-1 and TRBJ2-5; a weak D match, TRBD2 (6 bases). The V gene lost 3 bases and the J gene lost 10 bases, with 15 bases spanning the gap. The germline CDR1 and CDR2 sequences are MGHDK and SYGVNS. The CDR3 is 13 amino acids. The CDR3 coding sequence is TGTGCCAGCAGTGAGAACCTCGGAGGGGTCCAGTACTTC. Residues: CASSENLGGVQYF.

V is TRBV7-9 and J is TRBJ2-1; D is perhaps TRBD1 (5 bases). Germline V gene sequence: CDR1 SEHNR, CDR2 FQNEAQ (reference sequence). The CDR3 is made up of 15 amino acids. Trimming removed 3 bases at V and 0 bases at J, with 9 bases between. The CDR3 DNA sequence: TGTGCCAGCAGCTTTAGACAGAGCTCCTACAATGAGCAGTTCTTC. It encodes CASSFRQSSYNEQFF.

Remarks on this clone: The sample has other DNA sequences that encode this CDR3 too. This chain uses TRBV7-2 with TRBJ2-7, with 7 bases aligning to TRBD1. V shed 1 base and J 2 bases; nucleotides not matched to a gene: 5. CDR1 is SGHTA, CDR2 FQGNSA, per germline. The CDR3 extends over 15 amino acids. CDR3: CASSLGAGGAYEQYF. DNA for the CDR3: TGTGCCAGCAGCTTAGGGGCAGGGGGTGCCTACGAGCAGTACTTC.

Concerning this clone: The same CDR3 also results from other DNA sequences found in this sample. The V and J genes are TRBV28 and TRBJ1-2; D is unclear. CDR3 size: 12 residues. V dropped 2 bases and J dropped 8 bases, with 9 bases sitting between them. Germline assignment: CDR1 MDHEN and CDR2 SYDVKM. The CDR3 here is CASSLRQTGYTF. The CDR3 bases are TGTGCCAGCAGTTTAAGGCAAACAGGCTACACCTTC.